Reported below is one TCR beta chain. As yet, its antigen is unknown. Libraries were prepared by immunoSEQ multiplex PCR; TCRdb keeps only in-frame clonotypes and omits some of them. The table records 85,000 to 95,000 clones, around 82% of them present only once. The sample comes from a study of Ad26.COV2.S vaccination and SARS-CoV-2 variants. General study findings and limits: For non-spike TCRs, breadth in vaccine recipients resembled that in placebo recipients. There was a possibility that the TCR breadth and depth analyses underestimated total T cell responses. Spike-specific TCR breadth ran higher among vaccine recipients than placebo recipients. Substantial breadth was reported for post-vaccination spike-specific CD8+ and CD4+ T cells.

The V gene's germline CDR1 is SGHTS and CDR2 YDEGEE. V was shortened by 2 bases and J by 6 bases, with 6 bases between the two germline ends. This CDR3 comprises 11 residues. The source material was peripheral blood, sampled after recovery from COVID-19. This receptor was identified in a human donor who had recovered from COVID-19. This chain uses TRBV5-8 with TRBJ2-7, with D uncertain. The CDR3 spells CASSLRVEQYF. The CDR3 DNA sequence: TGTGCCAGCAGCTTAAGGGTCGAGCAGTACTTC.